This T cell receptor (beta chain) was sequenced for a study of OX40 agonist ivuxolimab in advanced cancers. General study results and limits: Clonal expansion from baseline to week 6 occurred in both CD4+ and CD8+ T cells. It was also the case that some nonresponders had low normalized T-cell clonal expansion. No antigen was identified for the clonally expanded peripheral T cells.

In the case of this clone: The antigen is undetermined.

Method: immunoSEQ multiplex PCR; TCRdb's copy keeps in-frame clones and lacks some. There are about 67,000 clones in the sample; around 83% occur only once, and roughly 2.3% lies in the top ten. This CDR3 contains 14 residues. CDR1 MNHNY and CDR2 SVGAGI come from the germline V gene (reference sequence). Trimming took 6 bases from V and 2 from J; bases not matched to a gene: 5. People who had autoimmune disease history or systemic immunosuppression were excluded. The receptor was isolated from an adult with an advanced solid tumor such as melanoma, head and neck, liver or kidney cancer. Sequenced here: CD4+ or CD8+ T cells sorted from blood, sampled in a trial of the OX40 agonist ivuxolimab. The rearrangement uses TRBV6-6 and TRBJ2-5; 8 nucleotides line up with TRBD2. The CDR3 is CASRAGAGQETQYF. DNA for the CDR3: TGTGCCAGCAGAGCGGGGGCCGGGCAAGAGACCCAGTACTTC.